This T cell receptor (beta chain) was sequenced in a study of blood T cell repertoires in COVID-19. The wider study: Samples came from the United States, Italy and Spain, spanning acute and convalescent COVID-19.

Germline-derived CDR1 and CDR2 are MDHEN and SYDVKM. CDR3 length: 14 amino acids. V was shortened by 4 bases and J by 2 bases, with 11 bases between the two germline ends. In the original analysis: Reference gene primers were amplified, and this amplification served to estimate nucleated cell counts. Libraries were prepared by immunoSEQ multiplex PCR; TCRdb keeps only in-frame clonotypes and omits some of them. V, J and clone size derive from that table, while D and trimming were established from the DNA sequence. The sample has about 410,000 clones, 70% to 90% seen once. Sequencing input: peripheral blood. The clonotype originates from a woman aged 40 to 50 with COVID-19, enrolled during active disease. The chain links TRBV28 to TRBJ2-5; D possibly corresponds to TRBD2 (5 bases). The CDR3 DNA follows: TGTGCCAGCAGTTACCAGCGGAGGCAAGAGACCCAGTACTTC. This translates into CASSYQRRQETQYF.